Following are 8 T cell receptor beta chains from one sample sequenced in a study of blood T cell repertoires in COVID-19. Profiled with immunoSEQ multiplex PCR; TCRdb holds only in-frame clones, not every one. The top ten clones hold roughly 23% of a sample with about 24,000 clones, more than 75% of them seen once. What was sequenced was peripheral blood. The receptors shown here come from a human donor with active COVID-19. The donor label of this sample is uncertain.

The chain couples TRBV11-3 to TRBJ2-5; the D is unclear. Trimming took 0 bases from V and 2 from J, leaving 4 bases between them. Germline lookup yields CDR1 SGHNT and CDR2 YENEEA. The CDR3 length is 13 residues. The CDR3 DNA sequence: TGTGCCAGCAGCTTAGATCGGCAAGAGACCCAGTACTTC. Residues: CASSLDRQETQYF.

This rearrangement joins TRBV3-1 (or the pseudogene TRBV3-2) to TRBJ2-7; TRBD1 might be the D (6 bases). The CDR3 is made up of 14 amino acids. Per germline, CDR1 LGHDT and CDR2 YNNKEL (reference sequence). The V end was cut by 1 base, the J end by 0 bases, with 7 bases between. CDR3 nucleotide sequence: TGTGCCAGCAGCCAAGGGACAGACTCCTACGAGCAGTACTTC. This sequence encodes CASSQGTDSYEQYF.

The chain employs TRBV12-3 or TRBV12-4 and TRBJ1-1; D is unresolved. CDR3 length: 12 residues. Trimming took off 3 bases at V and 2 bases at J, with 4 bases between the two ends. The CDR3 reads CASSFLNTEAFF. The CDR3 DNA follows: TGTGCCAGCAGTTTCTTAAACACTGAAGCTTTCTTT.

The J gene is TRBJ1-2, the V gene TRBV11-2, with a weak D call TRBD1 (6 bases). V lost 0 bases and J 8 bases, leaving 22 bases between the germline ends. This CDR3 spans 17 amino acids. CDR1 and CDR2 (germline): SGHAT, FQNNGV. The CDR3 bases are TGTGCCAGCAGCTTAGATCTAAGACAGGCTAGCTTAGGGGGCTACACCTTC. Translated, it gives CASSLDLRQASLGGYTF.

The CDR3 protein is CASSFLGQAEAFF. The CDR3 DNA reads TGTGCCAGCAGCTTCCTGGGGCAAGCTGAAGCTTTCTTT. This chain uses TRBV7-9 with TRBJ1-1, with D maybe TRBD1 (5 bases). Germline loops: CDR1 SEHNR, CDR2 FQNEAQ (reference sequence). The V and J ends lost 3 bases and 6 bases respectively, with 11 bases between them. CDR3 length equals 13 residues.

The chain is built from TRBV18 and TRBJ1-1; TRBD1 agrees at 8 bases. Germline V lookup: CDR1 KGHSH, CDR2 LQKENI. Unmatched junction bases numbered 13, after V lost 3 bases and J lost 1 base. The CDR3 has 18 amino acids. CDR3 coding DNA: TGTGCCAGCTCACCCCTTTTGACGACAGGGGAAACGAACACTGAAGCTTTCTTT. Its protein is CASSPLLTTGETNTEAFF. Full variable domain (rest looked up from reference TRBV18 and TRBJ1-1): NAGVMQNPRHLVRRRGQEARLRCSPMKGHSHVYWYRQLPEEGLKFMVYLQKENIIDESGMPKERFSAEFPKEGPSILRIQQVVRGDSAAYFCASSPLLTTGETNTEAFFGQGTRLTVV.

This clone was detected only a few times. The chain has TRBV7-2 and TRBJ2-7; 9 bases match TRBD1. This CDR3 comprises 17 residues. Germline V gene data show CDR1 as SGHTA and CDR2 as FQGNSA. J lost 9 bases, V lost 4 bases, and 19 bases had no gene match. CDR3 bases: TGTGCCAGCAGCTGGGGCCCACCGGGACAGGGAATTAGCTTGCAGTACTTC. It yields the protein CASSWGPPGQGISLQYF.

The chain couples TRBV5-1 to TRBJ2-1; tentative D call: TRBD2 (6 bases). Trimming took off 0 bases at V and 2 bases at J, with 6 bases between the two ends. In germline, CDR1 is SGHRS, CDR2 YFSETQ. The CDR3 contains 14 residues. CDR3 bases: TGCGCCAGCAGCTTGGGACTAGCCTACAATGAGCAGTTCTTC. Translated: CASSLGLAYNEQFF. Complete variable domain (other parts from reference TRBV5-1 and TRBJ2-1): KAGVTQTPRYLIKTRGQQVTLSCSPISGHRSVSWYQQTPGQGLQFLFEYFSETQRNKGNFPGRFSGRQFSNSRSEMNVSTLELGDSALYLCASSLGLAYNEQFFGPGTRLTVL.